This T cell receptor beta chain was observed in a study of blood T cell repertoires in COVID-19. In the study overall: The cDNA or gDNA used as material had been derived from T cells, B-cell-depleted T cells, or PBMCs.

Source study methods: Using reference gene primer amplification, nucleated cell counts were estimated. Profiling relied on immunoSEQ multiplex PCR, and the TCRdb table lists in-frame clones only, not all of them. V and J calls plus clone size are reproduced from that table; the DNA served to infer D and trimming. The repertoire consists of around 200,000 clones, with roughly 80% occurring once and the leading ten covering approximately 14%. The CDR3 is 13 residues long. CDR1 and CDR2 from the germline V gene are SGHRS and YFSETQ. V was shortened by 0 bases and J by 7 bases, with 10 bases between the two germline ends.

The chain links TRBV5-1 to TRBJ1-2; D possibly corresponds to TRBD1 (5 bases). Sequenced material: peripheral blood. The sequence was obtained from a man aged 25-45 years with active or convalescent COVID-19. The CDR3 nucleotides are TGCGCCAGCAGCTTGGACGGGGGAAGTGGCTACACCTTC. As protein: CASSLDGGSGYTF.